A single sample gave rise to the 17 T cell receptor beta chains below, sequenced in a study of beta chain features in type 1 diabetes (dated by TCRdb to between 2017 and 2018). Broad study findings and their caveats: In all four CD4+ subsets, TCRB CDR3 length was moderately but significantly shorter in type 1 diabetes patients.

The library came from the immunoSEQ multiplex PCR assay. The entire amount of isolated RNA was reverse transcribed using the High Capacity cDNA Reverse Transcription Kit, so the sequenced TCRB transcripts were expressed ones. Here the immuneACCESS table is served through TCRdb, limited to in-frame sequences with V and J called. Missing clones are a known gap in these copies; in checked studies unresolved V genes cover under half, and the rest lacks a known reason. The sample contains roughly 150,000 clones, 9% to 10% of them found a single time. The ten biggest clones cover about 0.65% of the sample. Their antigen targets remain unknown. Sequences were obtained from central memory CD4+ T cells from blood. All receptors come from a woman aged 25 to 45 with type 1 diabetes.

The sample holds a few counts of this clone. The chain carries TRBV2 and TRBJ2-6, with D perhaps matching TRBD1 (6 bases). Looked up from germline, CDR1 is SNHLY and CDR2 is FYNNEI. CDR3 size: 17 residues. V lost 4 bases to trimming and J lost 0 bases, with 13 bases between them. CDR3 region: CASSGGGPGSGANVLTF. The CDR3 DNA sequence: TGTGCCAGCAGTGGAGGGGGTCCCGGCTCTGGGGCCAACGTCCTGACTTTC. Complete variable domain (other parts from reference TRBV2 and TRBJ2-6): EPEVTQTPSHQVTQMGQEVILRCVPISNHLYFYWYRQILGQKVEFLVSFYNNEISEKSEIFDDQFSVERPDGSNFTLKIRSTKLEDSAMYFCASSGGGPGSGANVLTFGAGSRLTVL.

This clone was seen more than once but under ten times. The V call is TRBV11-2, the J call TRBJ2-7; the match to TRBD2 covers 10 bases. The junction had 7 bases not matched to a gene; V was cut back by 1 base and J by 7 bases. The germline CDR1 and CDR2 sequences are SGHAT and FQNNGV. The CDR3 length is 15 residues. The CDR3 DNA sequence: TGTGCCAGCAGCTTAGTGGGGCTAGCGGGAGTTGAGCAGTACTTC. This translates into CASSLVGLAGVEQYF. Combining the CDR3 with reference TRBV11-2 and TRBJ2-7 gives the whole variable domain EAGVAQSPRYKIIEKRQSVAFWCNPISGHATLYWYQQILGQGPKLLIQFQNNGVVDDSQLPKDRFSAERLKGVDSTLKIQPAKLEDSAVYLCASSLVGLAGVEQYFGPGTRLTVT.

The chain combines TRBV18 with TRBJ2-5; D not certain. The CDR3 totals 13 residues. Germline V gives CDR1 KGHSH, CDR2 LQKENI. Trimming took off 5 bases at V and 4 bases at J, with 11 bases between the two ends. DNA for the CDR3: TGTGCCAGCTCAGTCAGGCAAGGAGAGACCCAGTACTTC. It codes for CASSVRQGETQYF.

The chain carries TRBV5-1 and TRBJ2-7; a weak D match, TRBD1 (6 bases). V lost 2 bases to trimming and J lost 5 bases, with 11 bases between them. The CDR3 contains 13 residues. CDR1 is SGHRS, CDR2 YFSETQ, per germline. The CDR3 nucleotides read TGCGCCAGCAGCTTACAGGGAGAGAACGAGCAGTACTTC. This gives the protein CASSLQGENEQYF.

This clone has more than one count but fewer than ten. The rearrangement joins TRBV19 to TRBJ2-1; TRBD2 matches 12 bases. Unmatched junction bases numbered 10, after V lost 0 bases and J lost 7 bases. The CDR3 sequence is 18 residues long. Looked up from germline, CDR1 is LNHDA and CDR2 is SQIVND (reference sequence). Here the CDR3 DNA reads TGTGCCAGTAGTATAGATTGGGGGGGACTAGCGGGTGATAATGAGCAGTTCTTC. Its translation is CASSIDWGGLAGDNEQFF.

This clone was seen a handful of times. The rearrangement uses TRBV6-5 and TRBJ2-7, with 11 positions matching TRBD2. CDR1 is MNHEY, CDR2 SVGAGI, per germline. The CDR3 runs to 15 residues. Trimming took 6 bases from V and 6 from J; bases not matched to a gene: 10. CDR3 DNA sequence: TGTGCCAGCAGACCCTTACTAGCGGGAGTCGTCGAGCAGTACTTC. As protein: CASRPLLAGVVEQYF.

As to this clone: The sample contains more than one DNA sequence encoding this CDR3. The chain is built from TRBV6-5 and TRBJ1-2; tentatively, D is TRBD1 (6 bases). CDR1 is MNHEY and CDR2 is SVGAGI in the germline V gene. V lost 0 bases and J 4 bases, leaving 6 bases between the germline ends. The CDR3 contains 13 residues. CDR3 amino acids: CASSYSTGYGYTF. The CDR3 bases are TGTGCCAGCAGTTACTCGACAGGCTATGGCTACACCTTC.

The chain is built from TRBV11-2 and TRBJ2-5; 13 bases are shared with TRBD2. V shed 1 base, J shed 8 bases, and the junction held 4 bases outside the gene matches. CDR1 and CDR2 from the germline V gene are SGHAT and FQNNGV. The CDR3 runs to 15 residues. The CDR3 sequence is CASSLVGTSGTTQYF. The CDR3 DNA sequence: TGTGCCAGCAGCTTAGTTGGGACTAGCGGGACCACCCAGTACTTC.

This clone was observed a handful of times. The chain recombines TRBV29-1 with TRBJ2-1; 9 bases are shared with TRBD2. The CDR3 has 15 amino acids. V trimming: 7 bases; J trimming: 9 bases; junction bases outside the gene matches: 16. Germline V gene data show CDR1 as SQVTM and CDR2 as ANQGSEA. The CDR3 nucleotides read TGCAGCGCACGTCTCCTCGGCGGGGGGGACCGTGAGCAGTTCTTC. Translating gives CSARLLGGGDREQFF.

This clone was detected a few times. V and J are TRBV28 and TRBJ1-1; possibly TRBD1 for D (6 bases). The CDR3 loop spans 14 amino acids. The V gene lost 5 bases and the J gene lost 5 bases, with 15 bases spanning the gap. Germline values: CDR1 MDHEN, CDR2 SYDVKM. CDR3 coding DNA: TGTGCCAGCAGTCGAACAGGGATGGAAACTGAAGCTTTCTTT. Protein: CASSRTGMETEAFF.

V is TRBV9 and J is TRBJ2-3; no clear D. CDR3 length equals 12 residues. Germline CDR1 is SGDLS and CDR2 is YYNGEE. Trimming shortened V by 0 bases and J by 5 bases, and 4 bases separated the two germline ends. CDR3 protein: CASSVVKDTQYF. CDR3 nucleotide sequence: TGTGCCAGCAGCGTAGTCAAAGATACGCAGTATTTT.

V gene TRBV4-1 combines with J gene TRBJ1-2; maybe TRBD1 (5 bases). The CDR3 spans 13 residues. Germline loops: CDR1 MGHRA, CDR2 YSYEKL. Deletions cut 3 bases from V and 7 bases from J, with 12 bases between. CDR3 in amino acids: CASSQETEPGYTF. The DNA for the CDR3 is TGCGCCAGCAGCCAGGAGACAGAGCCTGGCTACACCTTC.

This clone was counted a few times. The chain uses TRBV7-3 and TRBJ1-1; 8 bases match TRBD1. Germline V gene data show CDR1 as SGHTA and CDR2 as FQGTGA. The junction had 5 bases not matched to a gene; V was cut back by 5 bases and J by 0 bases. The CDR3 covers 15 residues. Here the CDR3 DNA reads TGTGCCAGCAGCGCGAGACAGGGGATGAACACTGAAGCTTTCTTT. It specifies CASSARQGMNTEAFF.

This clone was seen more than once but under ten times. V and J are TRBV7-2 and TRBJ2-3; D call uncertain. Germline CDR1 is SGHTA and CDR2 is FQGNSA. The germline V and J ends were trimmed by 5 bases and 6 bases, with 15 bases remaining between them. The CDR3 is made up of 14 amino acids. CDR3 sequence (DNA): TGTGCCAGCAGCCTACGAGCCCGCCCGGATACGCAGTATTTT. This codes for CASSLRARPDTQYF.

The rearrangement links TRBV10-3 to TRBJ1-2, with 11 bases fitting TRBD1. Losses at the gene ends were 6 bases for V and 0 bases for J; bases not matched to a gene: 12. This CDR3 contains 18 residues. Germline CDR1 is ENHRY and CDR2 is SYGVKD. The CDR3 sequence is CAISSTGTGGIANYGYTF. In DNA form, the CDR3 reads TGTGCCATCAGCAGTACCGGGACAGGGGGGATAGCTAACTATGGCTACACCTTC.

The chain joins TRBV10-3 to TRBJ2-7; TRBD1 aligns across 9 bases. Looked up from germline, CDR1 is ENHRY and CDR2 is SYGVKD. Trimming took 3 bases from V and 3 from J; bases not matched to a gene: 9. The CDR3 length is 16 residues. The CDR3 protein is CAISDTLPGQGYEQYF. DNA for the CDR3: TGTGCCATCAGTGATACTCTACCGGGACAGGGCTACGAGCAGTACTTC.

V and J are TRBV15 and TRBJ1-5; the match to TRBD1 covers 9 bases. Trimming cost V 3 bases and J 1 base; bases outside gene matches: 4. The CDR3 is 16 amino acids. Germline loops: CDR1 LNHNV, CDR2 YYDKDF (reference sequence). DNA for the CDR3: TGTGCCACCAGCAGGGGTGGACAGGGGAGCAATCAGCCCCAGCATTTT. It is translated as CATSRGGQGSNQPQHF.